This is a list of T cell receptor beta chains from one sample in a study of blood T cell repertoires in COVID-19. Sequencing used immunoSEQ multiplex PCR; TCRdb keeps in-frame clones, though not all of them. This table has roughly 68,000 clones, 87% appearing once. Sequencing was carried out using peripheral blood. These receptors were taken from a woman aged 50 to 60 with COVID-19, enrolled during active disease. Each CDR3 is given with its conserved first and last residue. Each record gives: D gene, V gene, J gene, clone size, CDR3 DNA, CDR3 protein. A D gene is named only where the DNA matches it firmly. Clone size, where shown, is once, few, many, or a class for clones that have expanded.

-	TRBV5-5	TRBJ2-6	-	TGTGCCAGCAGCCCTCGGACTCTTCCTGGGGCCAACGTCCTGACTTTC	CASSPRTLPGANVLTF
-	TRBV18	TRBJ2-7	once	TGTGCCAGCTCACAGGGACTTCCTGGCGAGCAGTACTTC	CASSQGLPGEQYF
-	TRBV19	TRBJ2-5	once	TGTGCCTCCAGCGAAGGCGGAGAGACCCAGTACTTC	CASSEGGETQYF
-	TRBV6-6	TRBJ2-3	-	TGTGCCAGCAGTTACAGACAGGCTAGCACAGATACGCAGTATTTT	CASSYRQASTDTQYF
TRBD1	TRBV28	TRBJ1-5	-	TGTGCCAGCAGTCTGGAACAAATCCGGGACAGAAGAGAAAGCAATCAGCCCCAGCATTTT	CASSLEQIRDRRESNQPQHF
-	TRBV28	TRBJ2-2	-	TGTGCCAGCAGTTTGGACAACAGGGACACCGGGGAGCTGTTTTTT	CASSLDNRDTGELFF
TRBD2	TRBV7-3	TRBJ2-5	once	TGTGCCAGCAGCTTAGGGCTAGCGGGATGGGGAGAGACCCAGTACTTC	CASSLGLAGWGETQYF
TRBD1	TRBV19	TRBJ1-2	-	TGTGCCACCAGACAGGGAGATGGCTACACCTTC	CATRQGDGYTF
-	TRBV24-1	TRBJ1-5	-	TGTGCCACCAGTGAAACAGGGAATAGCAATCAGCCCCAGCATTTT	CATSETGNSNQPQHF
TRBD1	TRBV5-1	TRBJ2-1	-	TGCGCCAGCAGCTCCAGGGGGCTCCGCTCCTACAATGAGCAGTTCTTC	CASSSRGLRSYNEQFF
TRBD2	TRBV5-1	TRBJ2-1	-	TGCGCCAGCAGCTTGAGGGGACTAGCGGGACAAAGAAGTCGGTTCTTC	CASSLRGLAGQRSRFF
-	TRBV12-3/TRBV12-4	TRBJ2-7	-	TGTGCCAGCAGTAGTGACTTCGGCGAGCAGTACTTC	CASSSDFGEQYF
TRBD1	TRBV18	TRBJ2-3	-	TGTGCCAGCTCACCGACAGGGGCCACAGATACGCAGTATTTT	CASSPTGATDTQYF
-	TRBV4-1	TRBJ2-3	few	TGCGCCAGCAGCCATCCCAGGGGAGCAACAGATACGCAGTATTTT	CASSHPRGATDTQYF
TRBD1	TRBV5-1	TRBJ2-2	-	TGCGCCAGCAGCTTGGTCGGGACAGGGGCCGTCGGGGAGCTGTTTTTT	CASSLVGTGAVGELFF
-	TRBV27	TRBJ1-4	-	TGTGCCAGCAGTTTGAAGAGCCCCATCTCCAGTTGGACAGCGGAAAAACTGTTTTTT	CASSLKSPISSWTAEKLFF
TRBD1	TRBV28	TRBJ1-2	-	TGTGCCACCCATACCCCGGGGGGACAGGGGTTTGCCTATGGCTACACCTTC	CATHTPGGQGFAYGYTF
TRBD1	TRBV5-1	TRBJ2-3	-	TGCGCCAGCAGCTTGGTTGGGACAGTCCAGGATACGCAGTATTTT	CASSLVGTVQDTQYF
-	TRBV19	TRBJ1-2	few	TGTGCCAGTAGTGGAGATATCTATGGCTACACCTTC	CASSGDIYGYTF
TRBD2	TRBV29-1	TRBJ2-3	-	TGCAGCGTTGAGGCTAGCGGGAGCCTTAGCACAGATACGCAGTATTTT	CSVEASGSLSTDTQYF
-	TRBV7-2	TRBJ2-7	once	TGTGCCAGCAGCTCACCTGAAACTGGACAGAGGGCCCAGTACTTC	CASSSPETGQRAQYF
-	TRBV11-2	TRBJ2-5	-	TGTGCCAGCAGCTTAGGGGGGTCGGGGACACTAGAGACCCAGTACTTC	CASSLGGSGTLETQYF
TRBD2	TRBV4-2	TRBJ2-4	-	TGTGCCAGCAGCCAACTTCTAGCGGGAGCTGCCAAAAACATTCAGTACTTC	CASSQLLAGAAKNIQYF
TRBD2	TRBV7-2	TRBJ2-2	-	TGTGCCAGCAGAACCGGGACTAGCGGATACACCGGGGAGCTGTTTTTT	CASRTGTSGYTGELFF
TRBD2	TRBV24-1	TRBJ2-4	-	TGTGCCACCAGTGATGGAGCGGGGGGGGCCAAAAACATTCAGTACTTC	CATSDGAGGAKNIQYF
TRBD1	TRBV3-1/TRBV3-2	TRBJ1-6	few	TGTGCCAGCAGCCGGGACAGCCATAATTCACCCCTCCACTTT	CASSRDSHNSPLHF
-	TRBV15	TRBJ2-5	-	TGTGCCACCAGCAGCGGACAGAAAGAGACCCAGTACTTC	CATSSGQKETQYF
-	TRBV30	TRBJ1-6	-	TGTGCCTGGAGCGACACAGAAAGCTCCTATAATTCACCCCTCCACTTT	CAWSDTESSYNSPLHF
TRBD1	TRBV5-6	TRBJ1-5	-	TGTGCCAGCAGCCTACGGACAGGATCTGAGCCCCAGCATTTT	CASSLRTGSEPQHF
-	TRBV4-2	TRBJ2-1	-	TGTGCCAGCAGCTACCGCTCGGGGGGCCAAGTACGGTATGAGCAGTTCTTC	CASSYRSGGQVRYEQFF
TRBD2	TRBV27	TRBJ2-2	-	TGTGCCAGCAGTTTGGGGGGAGGGGCCGGGGAGCTGTTTTTT	CASSLGGGAGELFF
TRBD1	TRBV18	TRBJ1-1	large	TGTGCCAGCTCACCACCTTCCAGGGGGTCGAACACTGAAGCTTTCTTT	CASSPPSRGSNTEAFF
TRBD2	TRBV11-2	TRBJ2-7	-	TGTGCCAGCAGCTGGCCAATAGCGGGAACTTCCTACGAGCAGTACTTC	CASSWPIAGTSYEQYF
TRBD1	TRBV28	TRBJ2-7	-	TGTGCCAGCAGTTCGGACAGGGGCTCCTACGAGCAGTACTTC	CASSSDRGSYEQYF
-	TRBV7-3	TRBJ2-7	-	TGTGCCAGCAGCCCAACCGGGACAATCTACGAGCAGTACTTC	CASSPTGTIYEQYF
-	TRBV7-3	TRBJ2-3	-	TGTGCCAGCAGCTTAATGAGGGGGACAGATACGCAGTATTTT	CASSLMRGTDTQYF
TRBD1	TRBV28	TRBJ1-2	-	TGTGCCAGCAGTCAACAGGGGTCATATGGCTACACCTTC	CASSQQGSYGYTF
-	TRBV3-1/TRBV3-2	TRBJ2-3	-	TGTGCCAGCAGCCAACGAGTAGTCACAGATACGCAGTATTTT	CASSQRVVTDTQYF
-	TRBV28	TRBJ2-7	-	TGTGCCAGCAGTCTGAGGAGGGAGCAGTACTTC	CASSLRREQYF
TRBD1	TRBV7-3	TRBJ1-2	-	TGTGCCAGCAGCTTAGGAGGGGGACAGGGTATAGATGGCTACACCTTC	CASSLGGGQGIDGYTF
-	TRBV18	TRBJ1-2	few	TGTGCCAGCTCACCAAGGACAGATTATGGCTACACCTTC	CASSPRTDYGYTF
TRBD2	TRBV29-1	TRBJ2-2	-	TGCAGCGCTGGGGCTAGCGGGAACACCGGGGAGCTGTTTTTT	CSAGASGNTGELFF
TRBD2	TRBV27	TRBJ2-1	-	TGTGCCAGCAAAAGAAACAGCGGGACCCCAAGCTCCTACAATGAGCAGTTCTTC	CASKRNSGTPSSYNEQFF
TRBD1	TRBV6-2/TRBV6-3	TRBJ2-7	-	TGTGCCAGCAGTACAATACAGGGGAATGGTAACGAGCAGTACTTC	CASSTIQGNGNEQYF
TRBD2	TRBV19	TRBJ2-5	-	TGTGCCAGTAGACCAAACCAGGGACTAGCGGGAGTGGAGACCCAGTACTTC	CASRPNQGLAGVETQYF
TRBD2	TRBV6-5	TRBJ2-7	-	TGTGCCAGCAGTTCTGAGACTAGCGGGGGGGAAGAGCAGTACTTC	CASSSETSGGEEQYF
-	TRBV28	TRBJ2-1	-	TGTGCCAGCAGTTTCCCCTCATCGGATGAGCAGTTCTTC	CASSFPSSDEQFF
-	TRBV7-9	TRBJ2-2	few	TGTGCCAGCAGCCCCCCTAATCGGGAGCTGTTTTTT	CASSPPNRELFF
TRBD1	TRBV15	TRBJ2-3	once	TGTGCCACCAGCAGAGATGGGACAGGGAGTACAGATACGCAGTATTTT	CATSRDGTGSTDTQYF
TRBD1	TRBV9	TRBJ2-1	-	TGTGCCAGCAGCGTAGACGACAGGGGGCGTTACAATGAGCAGTTCTTC	CASSVDDRGRYNEQFF